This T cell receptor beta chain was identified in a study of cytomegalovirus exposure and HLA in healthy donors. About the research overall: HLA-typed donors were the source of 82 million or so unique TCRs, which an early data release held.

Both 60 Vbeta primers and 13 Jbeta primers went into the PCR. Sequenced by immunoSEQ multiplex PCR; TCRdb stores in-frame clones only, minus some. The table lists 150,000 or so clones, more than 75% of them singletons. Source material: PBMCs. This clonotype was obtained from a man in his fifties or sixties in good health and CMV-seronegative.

The CDR3 sequence: CATTLAGGDTGELFF. The CDR3, as DNA: TGTGCCACTACCCTGGCGGGAGGAGACACCGGGGAGCTGTTTTTT. The chain employs TRBV25-1 and TRBJ2-2; TRBD2 agrees at 8 bases. The CDR3 loop spans 15 amino acids. Looked up from germline, CDR1 is MGHDK and CDR2 is SYGVNS. V trimming: 10 bases; J trimming: 3 bases; junction bases outside the gene matches: 10.